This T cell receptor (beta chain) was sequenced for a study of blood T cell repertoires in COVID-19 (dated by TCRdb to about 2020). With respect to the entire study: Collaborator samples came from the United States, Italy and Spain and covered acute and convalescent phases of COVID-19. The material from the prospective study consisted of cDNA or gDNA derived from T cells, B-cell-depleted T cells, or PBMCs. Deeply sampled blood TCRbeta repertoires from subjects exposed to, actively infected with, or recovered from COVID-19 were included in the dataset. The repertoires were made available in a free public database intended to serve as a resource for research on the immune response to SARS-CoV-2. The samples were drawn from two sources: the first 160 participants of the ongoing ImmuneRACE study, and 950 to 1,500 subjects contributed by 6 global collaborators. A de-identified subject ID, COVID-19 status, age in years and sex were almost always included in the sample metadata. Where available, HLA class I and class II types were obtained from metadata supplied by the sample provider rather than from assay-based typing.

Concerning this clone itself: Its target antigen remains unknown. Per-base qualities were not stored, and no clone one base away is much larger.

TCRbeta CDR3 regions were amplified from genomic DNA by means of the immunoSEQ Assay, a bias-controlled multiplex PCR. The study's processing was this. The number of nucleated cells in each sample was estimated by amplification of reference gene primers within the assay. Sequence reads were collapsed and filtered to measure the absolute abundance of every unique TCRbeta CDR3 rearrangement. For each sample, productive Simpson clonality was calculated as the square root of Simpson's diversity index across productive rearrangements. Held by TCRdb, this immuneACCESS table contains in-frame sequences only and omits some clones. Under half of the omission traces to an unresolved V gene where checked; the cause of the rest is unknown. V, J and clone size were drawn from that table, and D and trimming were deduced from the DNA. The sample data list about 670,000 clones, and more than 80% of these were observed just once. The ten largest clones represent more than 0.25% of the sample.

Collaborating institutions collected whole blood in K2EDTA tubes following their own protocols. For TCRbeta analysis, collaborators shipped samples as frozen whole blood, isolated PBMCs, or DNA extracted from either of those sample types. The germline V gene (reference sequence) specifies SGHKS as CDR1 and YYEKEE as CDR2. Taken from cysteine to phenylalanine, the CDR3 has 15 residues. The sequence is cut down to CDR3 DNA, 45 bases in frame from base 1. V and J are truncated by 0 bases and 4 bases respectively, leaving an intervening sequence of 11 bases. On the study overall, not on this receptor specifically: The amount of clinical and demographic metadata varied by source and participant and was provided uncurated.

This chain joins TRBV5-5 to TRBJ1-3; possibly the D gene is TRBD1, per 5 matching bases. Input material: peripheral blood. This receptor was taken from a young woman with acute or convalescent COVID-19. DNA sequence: TGTGCCAGCAGCTTGGGGGGGGTCCCAGGAAACACCATATATTTT. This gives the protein CASSLGGVPGNTIYF.